This T cell receptor (beta chain) was captured in a study of T cell changes during pregnancy in multiple sclerosis. Produced via immunoSEQ multiplex PCR; TCRdb's table is partial and in-frame only. The sample consists of some 77,000 clones, 85% to 95% of them appearing once. Per germline, CDR1 LNHDA and CDR2 SQIVND (reference sequence). The CDR3 extends over 13 amino acids. With 3 bases removed from V and 7 bases from J, the gap between germline ends came to 13 bases. The chain couples TRBV19 to TRBJ2-7; the D gene is possibly TRBD2 (6 bases). This clonotype originated in a female donor with multiple sclerosis, enrolled in a pregnancy study. Source: CD4+ T cells from peripheral blood mononuclear cells, taken before pregnancy. CDR3 residues: CASSILGGGEQYF. The CDR3 nucleotides are TGTGCCAGTAGTATTTTAGGTGGGGGGGAGCAGTACTTC.